Sequencing of this T cell receptor (beta chain) was carried out in a study of T cell responses to AZD1222 COVID-19 vaccine. Sequencing used immunoSEQ multiplex PCR; TCRdb keeps in-frame clones, though not all of them. The data hold around 80,000 clones, with approximately 85% observed a single time. The study's findings and limits: Just a handful of AZD1222 recipients tested seropositive at baseline.

The CDR3 is made up of 14 amino acids. Germline V gives CDR1 LNHDA, CDR2 SQIVND (reference sequence). Between the trimmed V and J ends, which lost 4 bases and 1 base, there was a span of 10 bases. With respect to this clone: Its antigen is currently unknown.

The sequenced sample was peripheral blood, obtained 28 days after the second AZD1222 dose. J is TRBJ1-2 and V is TRBV19; no clear D gene. The receptor was derived from an adult who received the AZD1222 COVID-19 vaccine. The CDR3 reads CASSTSLVNYGYTF. In DNA form, the CDR3 reads TGTGCCAGTAGTACTTCGTTGGTTAACTATGGCTACACCTTC.